The 6 T cell receptor beta chains below come from one sample, sequenced in a study of T cells in Graves' hyperthyroidism and ophthalmopathy. TCR beta CDR3 regions were amplified from RNA. A first-round RT-PCR of the TCR CDR3 used the HTBI primer set. TCRdb reprocessed the multiplex PCR reads with MiXCR, giving one entry per CDR3 protein. The data contain roughly 500,000 distinct CDR3 sequences, 15% to 20% of them seen just once; the ten biggest clones take up around 28%. The sequenced sample was blood. All receptors derive from a woman aged 30 to 39 with Graves' ophthalmopathy.

This clonotype came up many times. The rearrangement links TRBV5-1 to TRBJ2-7; the D gene is possibly TRBD1 (6 bases). V dropped 0 bases and J dropped 0 bases, with 13 bases sitting between them. The CDR3 runs 16 residues. Germline V gene sequence: CDR1 SGHRS, CDR2 YFSETQ. The DNA of the CDR3 is TGCGCCAGCAGCTTGGTCCAGGGGAGATCCTCCTACGAGCAGTACTTC. Translation gives CASSLVQGRSSYEQYF.

The chain joins TRBV7-2 to TRBJ2-3; no definite D call. CDR1 and CDR2 from the germline V gene are SGHTA and FQGNSA. V was trimmed by 1 base and J by 2 bases, leaving 7 bases between them. The CDR3 loop spans 14 amino acids. The CDR3 here is CASSLEGITDTQYF. The DNA of the CDR3 is TGTGCCAGCAGCTTAGAGGGTATCACAGATACGCAGTATTTT.

In its sample, this clonotype was seen a few times. The chain combines TRBV2 with TRBJ2-3, with 10 bases identical to TRBD2. The CDR3 contains 16 residues. Unmatched junction bases numbered 7, after V lost 6 bases and J lost 1 base. CDR1 is SNHLY, CDR2 FYNNEI, per germline. The chain's CDR3 is CASRQLAGRRTDTQYF. The CDR3 coding sequence is TGTGCCAGCAGACAACTAGCGGGAAGGCGCACAGATACGCAGTATTTT.

This clonotype has at least ten counts. The chain has TRBV2 and TRBJ2-1; D not resolved. This CDR3 has 12 amino acids. V lost 4 bases and J 5 bases, leaving 6 bases between the germline ends. CDR1 SNHLY and CDR2 FYNNEI come from the germline V gene. This chain's CDR3 is CASSGQDNEQFF. CDR3 bases: TGTGCCAGCAGTGGCCAGGACAATGAGCAGTTCTTC. The full variable domain, completed using reference TRBV2 and TRBJ2-1, is EPEVTQTPSHQVTQMGQEVILRCVPISNHLYFYWYRQILGQKVEFLVSFYNNEISEKSEIFDDQFSVERPDGSNFTLKIRSTKLEDSAMYFCASSGQDNEQFFGPGTRLTVL.

The chain links TRBV12-5 to TRBJ2-2; D unclear. The germline gives CDR1 LGHNT, CDR2 FRNRAP. V dropped 1 base and J dropped 4 bases, with 7 bases sitting between them. CDR3 size: 14 residues. For the CDR3, the DNA is TGTGCTAGTGGTTTGGGACATCCCACCGGGGAGCTGTTTTTT. Protein product: CASGLGHPTGELFF.

The chain is built from TRBV29-1 and TRBJ2-1, with D perhaps matching TRBD1 or TRBD2 (5 bases each). CDR1 is SQVTM, CDR2 ANQGSEA, per germline. The CDR3 is 15 amino acids. V was cut by 4 bases and J by 8 bases, with 21 bases left in between. This CDR3 reads CSVGGSDSHPDEQFF. Written as DNA, the CDR3 is TGCAGCGTTGGGGGGAGTGACTCCCACCCCGATGAGCAGTTCTTC.